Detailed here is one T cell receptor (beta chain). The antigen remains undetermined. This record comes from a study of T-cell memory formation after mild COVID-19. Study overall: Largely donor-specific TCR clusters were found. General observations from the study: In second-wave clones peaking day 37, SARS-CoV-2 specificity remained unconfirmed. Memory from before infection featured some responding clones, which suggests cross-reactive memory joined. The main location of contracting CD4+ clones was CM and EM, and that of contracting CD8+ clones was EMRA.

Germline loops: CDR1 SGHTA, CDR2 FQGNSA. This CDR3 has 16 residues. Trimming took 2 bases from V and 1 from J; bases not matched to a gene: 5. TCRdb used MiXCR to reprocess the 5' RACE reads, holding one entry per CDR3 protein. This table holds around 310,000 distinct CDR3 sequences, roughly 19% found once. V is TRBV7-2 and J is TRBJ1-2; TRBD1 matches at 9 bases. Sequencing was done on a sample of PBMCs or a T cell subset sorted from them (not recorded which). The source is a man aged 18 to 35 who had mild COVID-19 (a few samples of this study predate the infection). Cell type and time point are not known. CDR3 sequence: CASSLRLGQGNYGYTF. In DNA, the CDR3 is TGTGCCAGCAGCTTACGTTTGGGACAGGGTAACTATGGCTACACCTTC.